The rows below give T cell receptor beta chains drawn from one sample of a study of cytomegalovirus exposure and HLA in healthy donors. TCRdb's table, derived via immunoSEQ multiplex PCR, lists solely in-frame clones and lacks some. Among 80,000 to 90,000 clones listed, more than 65% were seen once. The sequenced sample was PBMCs. Receptors originate from a man aged 25-45 years in good health and CMV-seronegative. CDR3s include the opening cysteine and the closing phenylalanine or tryptophan. D genes are given only for firm matches. Part of the rows lack a size; the others show once, few, many or a class for expanded clones.

D	J	V	size	DNA	CDR3
-	TRBJ1-1	TRBV7-2	once	TGTGCCAGCAGCTTATGGGGGGGGCGGTTGAACACTGAAGCTTTCTTT	CASSLWGGRLNTEAFF
-	TRBJ2-2	TRBV9	-	TGTGCCAGCAGCGTGGGGGGACAGCACACCGGGGAGCTGTTTTTT	CASSVGGQHTGELFF
-	TRBJ2-7	TRBV7-5	once	TGTGTCAGAAGCTTAGAACCAGCGGGGGGGAGATACGAGCAGTACTTC	CVRSLEPAGGRYEQYF
TRBD1	TRBJ1-5	TRBV12-5	-	TGTGCTAGTGGTATGCAGGACAGGGGCAATCAGCCCCAGCATTTT	CASGMQDRGNQPQHF
TRBD1	TRBJ1-1	TRBV18	-	TGTGCCAGCTCATCCGGGACAGATACAATGAACACTGAAGCTTTCTTT	CASSSGTDTMNTEAFF
-	TRBJ2-7	TRBV6-1	-	TGTGCCAGCAGTGGATCGGGACATCAGGGCCACGAGCAGTACTTC	CASSGSGHQGHEQYF
TRBD2	TRBJ2-1	TRBV28	-	TGTGCCAGCAGTCTAGCTAGCGGGGGGCAGTTCTTC	CASSLASGGQFF
-	TRBJ2-5	TRBV11-1	-	TGTGCCAGCAGCTTAGGCCACAGGGAAGCACAAGAGACCCAGTACTTC	CASSLGHREAQETQYF
-	TRBJ2-5	TRBV14	-	TGTGCCAGCAGCCAAGGCCGAGGGAGCGAGACCCAGTACTTC	CASSQGRGSETQYF
-	TRBJ1-4	TRBV7-9	once	TGTGCCAGCAGCTTAGGGGTGGGAGCATATGAAAAACTGTTTTTT	CASSLGVGAYEKLFF
-	TRBJ2-7	TRBV10-2	-	TGCGCCAGCAGTGAGGGCAGGGGCGAGCAGTACTTC	CASSEGRGEQYF
TRBD1	TRBJ1-6	TRBV5-4	-	TGTGCCACCCAAAACCGGGACAGAATTAATTCACCCCTCCACTTT	CATQNRDRINSPLHF
TRBD1	TRBJ1-2	TRBV5-1	-	TGCGCCAGCAGCTTGGGGACGACAGGGCTGCACTATGGCTACACCTTC	CASSLGTTGLHYGYTF
-	TRBJ2-7	TRBV21-1	-	TGTGCCAGCAGCCCCCCCGAGGGGGACGAGCAGTACTTC	CASSPPEGDEQYF
TRBD1	TRBJ1-5	TRBV28	-	TGTGCCAGCAAGGACAGGGCGAGCAATCAGCCCCAGCATTTT	CASKDRASNQPQHF
TRBD1	TRBJ2-1	TRBV5-6	once	TGTGCCAGCAGCTTGCCTGGGGACAGGGGCTTGAATGAGCAGTTCTTC	CASSLPGDRGLNEQFF
-	TRBJ2-2	TRBV27	-	TGTGCCAGCAGTTTATCGCGGACAGCCAACACCGGGGAGCTGTTTTTT	CASSLSRTANTGELFF
TRBD2	TRBJ2-7	TRBV6-5	-	TGTGCCAGCAGCCAAAGCGGGGCGAGCTCCTACGAGCAGTACTTC	CASSQSGASSYEQYF
TRBD1	TRBJ1-2	TRBV2	-	TGTGCCAGCAGTCCTGGACAGGGGAGCTATGGCTACACCTTC	CASSPGQGSYGYTF
TRBD2	TRBJ2-3	TRBV7-6	-	TGTGCCAGCAGCCCCCGACTAGCGGGGCCAACAGATACGCAGTATTTT	CASSPRLAGPTDTQYF
-	TRBJ2-7	TRBV7-2	-	TGTGCCAGCAGCCCACCGGGGGGCCACTACGAGCAGTACTTC	CASSPPGGHYEQYF
TRBD1	TRBJ1-6	TRBV19	few	TGTGCCAGTAGGAACGGACAGGGGGTTTCACCCCTCCACTTT	CASRNGQGVSPLHF
-	TRBJ1-6	TRBV19	-	TGTGCCAGTTTTGCAGGGAATAATTCACCCCTCCACTTT	CASFAGNNSPLHF
TRBD1	TRBJ1-1	TRBV7-2	-	TGTGCCAGCAGCGGGGACAGCCCGAACACTGAAGCTTTCTTT	CASSGDSPNTEAFF
-	TRBJ2-1	TRBV5-1	-	TGCGCCAGCAGCTTGGCCTACAGTCAGCACAATGAGCAGTTCTTC	CASSLAYSQHNEQFF
-	TRBJ2-2	TRBV12-5	-	TGTGCTAGTGGTGCAACCCGACAGGTCACCGGGGAGCTGTTTTTT	CASGATRQVTGELFF
-	TRBJ1-5	TRBV11-2	-	TGTGCCAGCAGCTCCACACCGAGACAGGGCAATCAGCCCCAGCATTTT	CASSSTPRQGNQPQHF
-	TRBJ1-4	TRBV11-2	-	TGTGCCAGCAGCTTAGTGAATAGTGAAAAACTGTTTTTT	CASSLVNSEKLFF
TRBD1	TRBJ1-1	TRBV7-9	-	TGTGCCAGCAGCCCAATACAGGGGGACACTGAAGCTTTCTTT	CASSPIQGDTEAFF
TRBD1	TRBJ1-2	TRBV7-9	-	TGTGCCAGCAGCGCCCGGGACAGCTATGGCTACACCTTC	CASSARDSYGYTF
-	TRBJ1-1	TRBV4-2	-	TGTGCCAGCAGCCAATATCTCGGGGGTGGCACTGAAGCTTTCTTT	CASSQYLGGGTEAFF
TRBD2	TRBJ2-7	TRBV11-2	-	TGTGCCAGCAGCTCATGGGGGGGGAACTACGAGCAGTACTTC	CASSSWGGNYEQYF
-	TRBJ1-2	TRBV19	-	TGTGCCAGTAGCAAATATGGCTACACCTTC	CASSKYGYTF
-	TRBJ1-1	TRBV6-5	-	TGTGCCAGCAGTTACTCTTCGGGTCCCCTGAACACTGAAGCTTTCTTT	CASSYSSGPLNTEAFF
TRBD1	TRBJ1-3	TRBV28	-	TGTGCCAGCAGTTTTTCAGGGGGCCTGAAATTACCTGGAAACACCATATATTTT	CASSFSGGLKLPGNTIYF
TRBD1	TRBJ1-4	TRBV5-4	-	TGTGCCAGCAGCTCGGGACAGTTGTATGAAAAACTGTTTTTT	CASSSGQLYEKLFF
TRBD2	TRBJ2-1	TRBV2	-	TGTGCCAGCTATCGGTCCCGGGAGGGGTTCTTC	CASYRSREGFF
-	TRBJ2-6	TRBV2	-	TGTGCCAGCAGAACAGGGTCTGGGGCCAACGTCCTGACTTTC	CASRTGSGANVLTF
-	TRBJ1-2	TRBV30	-	TGTGCCTGTAACGATAGATCTGGCTACACCTTC	CACNDRSGYTF
TRBD1	TRBJ2-2	TRBV7-6	-	TGTGCCAGCAGCTACAGGGGTGGCGGGGAGCTGTTTTTT	CASSYRGGGELFF
-	TRBJ2-2	TRBV19	few	TGTGCCAGTAGTTGGGCCCTCGCGAACACCGGGGAGCTGTTTTTT	CASSWALANTGELFF
TRBD1	TRBJ1-2	TRBV6-5	-	TGTGCCAGCAGTTACGACAGGGCCCCCTATGGCTACACCTTC	CASSYDRAPYGYTF
-	TRBJ2-7	TRBV10-3	-	TGTGCCATCAGTGAGAATTGGGGCCTGGAAAGCCACGAGCAGTACTTC	CAISENWGLESHEQYF
-	TRBJ2-7	TRBV28	-	TGTGCCAGCAGTTCCTACTACGAGCAGTACTTC	CASSSYYEQYF
TRBD1	TRBJ2-7	TRBV29-1	-	TGCAGCGTGAGAACAACAGGGGGCTCCTACGAGCAGTACTTC	CSVRTTGGSYEQYF
TRBD2	TRBJ2-5	TRBV2	-	TGTGCCAGCAGTGAACTGGGAGGGGAGTACGGGCTAGCGGGACGAGAGACCCAGTACTTC	CASSELGGEYGLAGRETQYF